The clone carrying this T cell receptor (beta chain) has only a few counts. The data stem from a study of CD8 T cells in Susac syndrome. With V trimmed by 8 bases and J by 2 bases, 7 bases remained unmatched. Germline V gene sequence: CDR1 LNHDA, CDR2 SQIVND (reference sequence). This CDR3 comprises 14 residues. cDNA came from about 0.5 to 1 ug RNA primed by random hexamers. TCRdb analysed the immunoSEQ multiplex PCR reads with MiXCR anew, one entry per CDR3 protein. The table shows some 300,000 distinct CDR3 sequences, with approximately 85% occurring only once. Sequencing was done on a sample of CD8+ T cells from PBMCs. The chain couples TRBV19 to TRBJ2-7; 9 nucleotides agree with TRBD2. This clonotype was sampled from a human donor with multiple sclerosis. Here the CDR3 DNA reads TGTGCCAGTTCCACTAGCGGGCGAACCTACGAGCAGTACTTC. Translating gives CASSTSGRTYEQYF.